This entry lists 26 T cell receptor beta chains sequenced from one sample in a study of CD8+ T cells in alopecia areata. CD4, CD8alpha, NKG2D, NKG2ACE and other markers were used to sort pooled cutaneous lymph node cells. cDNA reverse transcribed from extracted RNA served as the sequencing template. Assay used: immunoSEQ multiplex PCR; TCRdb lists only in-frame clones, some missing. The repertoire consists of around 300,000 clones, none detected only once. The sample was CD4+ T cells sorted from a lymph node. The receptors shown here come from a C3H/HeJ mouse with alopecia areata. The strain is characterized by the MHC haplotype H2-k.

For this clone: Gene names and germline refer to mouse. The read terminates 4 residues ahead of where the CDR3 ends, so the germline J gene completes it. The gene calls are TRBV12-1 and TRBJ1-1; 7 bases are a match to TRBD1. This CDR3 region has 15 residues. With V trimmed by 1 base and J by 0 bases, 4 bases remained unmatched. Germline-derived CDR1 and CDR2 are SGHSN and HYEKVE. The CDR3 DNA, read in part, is TGTGCCAGCTCTCTTCCGGGACAGACAAACACA. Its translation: CASSLPGQTNT. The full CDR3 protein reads CASSLPGQTNTEVFF.

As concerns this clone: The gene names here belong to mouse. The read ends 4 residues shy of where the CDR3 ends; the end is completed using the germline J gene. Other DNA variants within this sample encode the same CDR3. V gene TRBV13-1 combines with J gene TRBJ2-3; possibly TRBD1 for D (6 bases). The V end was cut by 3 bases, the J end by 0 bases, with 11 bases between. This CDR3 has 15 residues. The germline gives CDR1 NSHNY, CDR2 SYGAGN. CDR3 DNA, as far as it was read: TGTGCCAGCAGTGGCCAGGGGTCTAGTGCAGAA. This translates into CASSGQGSSAE. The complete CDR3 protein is CASSGQGSSAETLYF.

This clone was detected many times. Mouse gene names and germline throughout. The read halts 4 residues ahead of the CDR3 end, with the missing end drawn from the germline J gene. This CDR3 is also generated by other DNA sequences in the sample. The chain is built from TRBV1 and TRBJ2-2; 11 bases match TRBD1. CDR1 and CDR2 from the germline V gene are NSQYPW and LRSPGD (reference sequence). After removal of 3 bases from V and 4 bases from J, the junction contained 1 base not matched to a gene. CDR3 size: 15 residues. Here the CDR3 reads CTCSAGTGGTGQLYF. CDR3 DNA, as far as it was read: TGCACCTGCAGTGCCGGGACAGGGGGCACCGGG.

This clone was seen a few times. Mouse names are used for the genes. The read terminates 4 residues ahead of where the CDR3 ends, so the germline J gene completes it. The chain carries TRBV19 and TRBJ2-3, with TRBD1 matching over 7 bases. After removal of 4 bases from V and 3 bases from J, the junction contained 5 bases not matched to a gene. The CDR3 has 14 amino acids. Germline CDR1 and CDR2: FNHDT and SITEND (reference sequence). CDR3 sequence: CASSLQGKAETLYF. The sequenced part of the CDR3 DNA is TGTGCCAGCAGTTTACAGGGGAAGGCAGAA. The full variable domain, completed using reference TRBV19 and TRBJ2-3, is GGIITQTPKFLIGQEGQKLTLKCQQNFNHDTMYWYRQDSGKGLRLIYYSITENDLQKGDLSEGYDASREKKSSFSLTVTSAQKNEMAVFLCASSLQGKAETLYFGSGTRLTVL.

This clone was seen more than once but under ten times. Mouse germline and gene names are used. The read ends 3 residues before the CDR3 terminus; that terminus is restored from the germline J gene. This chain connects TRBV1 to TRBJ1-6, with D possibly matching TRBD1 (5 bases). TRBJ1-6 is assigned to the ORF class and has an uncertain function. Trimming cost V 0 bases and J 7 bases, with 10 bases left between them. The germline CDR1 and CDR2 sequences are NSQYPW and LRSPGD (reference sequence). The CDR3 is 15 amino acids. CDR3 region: CTCSAERGENSPLYF. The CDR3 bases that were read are TGCACCTGCAGTGCAGAGAGGGGTGAGAATTCGCCC.

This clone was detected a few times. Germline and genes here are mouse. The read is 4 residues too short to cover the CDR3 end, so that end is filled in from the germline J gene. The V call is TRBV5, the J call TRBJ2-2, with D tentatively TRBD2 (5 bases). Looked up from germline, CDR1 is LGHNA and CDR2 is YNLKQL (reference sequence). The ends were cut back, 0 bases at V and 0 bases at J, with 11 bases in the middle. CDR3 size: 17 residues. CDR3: CASSQEGWGANTGQLYF. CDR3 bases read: TGTGCCAGCAGCCAAGAAGGTTGGGGAGCAAACACCGGG.

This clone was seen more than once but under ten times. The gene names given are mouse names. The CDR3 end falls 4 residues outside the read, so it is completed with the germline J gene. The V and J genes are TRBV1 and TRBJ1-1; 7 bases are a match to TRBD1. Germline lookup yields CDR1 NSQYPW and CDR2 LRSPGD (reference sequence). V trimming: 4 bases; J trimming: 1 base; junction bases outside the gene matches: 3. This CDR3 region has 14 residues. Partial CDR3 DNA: TGCACCTGCAGTGGGGACAGAAAAAACACA. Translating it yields CTCSGDRKNT. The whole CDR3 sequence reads CTCSGDRKNTEVFF.

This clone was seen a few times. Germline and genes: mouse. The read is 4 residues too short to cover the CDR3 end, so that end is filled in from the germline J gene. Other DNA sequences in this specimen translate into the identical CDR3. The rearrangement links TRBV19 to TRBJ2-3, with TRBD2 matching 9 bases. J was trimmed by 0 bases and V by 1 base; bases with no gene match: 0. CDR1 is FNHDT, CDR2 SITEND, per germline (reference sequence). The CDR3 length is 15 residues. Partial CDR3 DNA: TGTGCCAGCAGTATAACTGGGGGGAGTGCAGAA. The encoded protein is CASSITGGSAE. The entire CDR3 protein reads CASSITGGSAETLYF.

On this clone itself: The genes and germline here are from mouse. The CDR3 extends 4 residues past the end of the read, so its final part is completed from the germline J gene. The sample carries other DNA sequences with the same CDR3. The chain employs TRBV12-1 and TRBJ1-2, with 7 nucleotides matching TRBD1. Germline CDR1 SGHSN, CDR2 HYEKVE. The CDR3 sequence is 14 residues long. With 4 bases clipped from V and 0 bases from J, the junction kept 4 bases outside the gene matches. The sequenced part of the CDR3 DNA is TGTGCCAGCTCCCTGACAGGGACAAACTCC. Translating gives CASSLTGTNS. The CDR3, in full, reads CASSLTGTNSDYTF.

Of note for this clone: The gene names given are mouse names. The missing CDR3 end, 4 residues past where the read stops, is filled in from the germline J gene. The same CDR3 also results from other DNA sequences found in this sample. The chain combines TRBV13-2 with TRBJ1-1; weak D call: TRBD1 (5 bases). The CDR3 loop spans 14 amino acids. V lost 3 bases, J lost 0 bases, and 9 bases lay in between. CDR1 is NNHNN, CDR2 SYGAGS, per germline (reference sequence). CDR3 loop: CASGVTGSNTEVFF. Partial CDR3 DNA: TGTGCCAGCGGTGTCACAGGCTCAAACACA.

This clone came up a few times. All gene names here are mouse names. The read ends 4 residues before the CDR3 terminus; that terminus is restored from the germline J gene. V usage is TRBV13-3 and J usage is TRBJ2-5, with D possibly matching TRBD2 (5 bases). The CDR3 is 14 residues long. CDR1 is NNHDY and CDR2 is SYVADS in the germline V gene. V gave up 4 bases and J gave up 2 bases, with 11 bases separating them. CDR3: CASSLGGRQDTQYF. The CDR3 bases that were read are TGTGCCAGCAGTCTGGGCGGGCGCCAAGAC.

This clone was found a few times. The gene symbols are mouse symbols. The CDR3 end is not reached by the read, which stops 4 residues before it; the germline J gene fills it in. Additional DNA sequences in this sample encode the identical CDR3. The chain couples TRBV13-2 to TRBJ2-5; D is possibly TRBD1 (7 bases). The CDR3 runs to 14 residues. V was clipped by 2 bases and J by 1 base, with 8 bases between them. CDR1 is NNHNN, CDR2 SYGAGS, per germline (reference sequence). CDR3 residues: CASGDRGDQDTQYF. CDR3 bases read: TGTGCCAGCGGTGACAGGGGGGACCAAGAC.

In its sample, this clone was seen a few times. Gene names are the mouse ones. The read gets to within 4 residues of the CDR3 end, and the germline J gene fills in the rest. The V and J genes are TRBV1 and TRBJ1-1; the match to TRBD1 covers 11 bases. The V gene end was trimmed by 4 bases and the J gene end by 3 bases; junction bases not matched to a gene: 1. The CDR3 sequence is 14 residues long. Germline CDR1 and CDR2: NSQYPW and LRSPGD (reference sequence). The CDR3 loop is CTCSGTGGHTEVFF. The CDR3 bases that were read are TGCACCTGCAGTGGGACAGGGGGCCACACA.

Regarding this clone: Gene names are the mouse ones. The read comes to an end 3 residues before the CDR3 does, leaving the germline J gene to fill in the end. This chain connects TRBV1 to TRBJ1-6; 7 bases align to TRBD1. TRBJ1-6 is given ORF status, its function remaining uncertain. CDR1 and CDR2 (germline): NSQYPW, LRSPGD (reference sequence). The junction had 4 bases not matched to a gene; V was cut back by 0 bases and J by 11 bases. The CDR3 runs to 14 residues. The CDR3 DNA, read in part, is TGCACCTGCAGTGCAGATGAGGGGGCGGCGCCC. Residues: CTCSADEGAAP. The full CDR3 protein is CTCSADEGAAPLYF.

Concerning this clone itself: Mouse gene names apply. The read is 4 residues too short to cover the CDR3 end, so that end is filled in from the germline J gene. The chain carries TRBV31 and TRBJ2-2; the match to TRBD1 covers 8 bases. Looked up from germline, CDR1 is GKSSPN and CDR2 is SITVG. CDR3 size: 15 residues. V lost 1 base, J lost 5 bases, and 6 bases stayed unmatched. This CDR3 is CAWSRDRRNTGQLYF. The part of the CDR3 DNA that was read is TGTGCCTGGAGTCGGGACAGGAGAAATACCGGG.

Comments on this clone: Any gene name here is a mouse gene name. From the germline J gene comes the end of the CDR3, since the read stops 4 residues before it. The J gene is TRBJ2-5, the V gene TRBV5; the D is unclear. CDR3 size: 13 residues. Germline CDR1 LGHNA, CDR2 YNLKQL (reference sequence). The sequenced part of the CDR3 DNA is TGTGCCAGCAGCCCAGACACCAAAGAC. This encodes CASSPDTKD. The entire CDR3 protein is CASSPDTKDTQYF.

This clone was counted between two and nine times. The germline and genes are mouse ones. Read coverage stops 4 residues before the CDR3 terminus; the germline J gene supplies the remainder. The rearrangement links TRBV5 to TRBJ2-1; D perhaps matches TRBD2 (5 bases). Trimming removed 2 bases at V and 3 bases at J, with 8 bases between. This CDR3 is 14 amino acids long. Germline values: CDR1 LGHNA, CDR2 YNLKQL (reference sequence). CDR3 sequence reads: CASSQTLGYAEQFF. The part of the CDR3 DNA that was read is TGTGCCAGCAGCCAAACCCTGGGCTATGCT.

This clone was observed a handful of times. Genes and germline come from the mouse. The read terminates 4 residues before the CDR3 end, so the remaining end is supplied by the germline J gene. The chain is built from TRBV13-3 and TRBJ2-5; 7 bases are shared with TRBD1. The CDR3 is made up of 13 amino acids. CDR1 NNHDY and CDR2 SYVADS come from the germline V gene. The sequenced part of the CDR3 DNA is TGTGCCAGCAGTGAAACAGGGGAAGAC. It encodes CASSETGED. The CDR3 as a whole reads CASSETGEDTQYF.

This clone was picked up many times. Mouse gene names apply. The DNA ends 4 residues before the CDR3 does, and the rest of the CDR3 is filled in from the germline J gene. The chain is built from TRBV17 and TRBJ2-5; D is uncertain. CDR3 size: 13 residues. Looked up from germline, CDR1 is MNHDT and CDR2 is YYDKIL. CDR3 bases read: TGTGCTAGCAGTAGAGACCCCAGGGAC. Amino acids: CASSRDPRD. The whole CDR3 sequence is CASSRDPRDTQYF.

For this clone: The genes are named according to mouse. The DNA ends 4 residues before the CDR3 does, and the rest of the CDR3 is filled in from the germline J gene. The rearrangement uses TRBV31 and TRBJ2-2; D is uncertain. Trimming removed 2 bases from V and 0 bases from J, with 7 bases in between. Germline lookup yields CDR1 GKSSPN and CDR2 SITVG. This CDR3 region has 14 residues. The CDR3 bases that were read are TGTGCCTGGAGTAAATTGTCAAACACCGGG. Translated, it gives CAWSKLSNTG. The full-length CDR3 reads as CAWSKLSNTGQLYF.

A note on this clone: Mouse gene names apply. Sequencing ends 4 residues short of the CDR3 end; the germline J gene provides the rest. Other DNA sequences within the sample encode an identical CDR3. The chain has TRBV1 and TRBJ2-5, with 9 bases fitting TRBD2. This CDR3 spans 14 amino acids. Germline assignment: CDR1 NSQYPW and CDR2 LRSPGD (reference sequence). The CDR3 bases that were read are TGCACCTGCAGTGCTGGGGGGGCAGGAGAC. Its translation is CTCSAGGAGD. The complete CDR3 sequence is CTCSAGGAGDTQYF.

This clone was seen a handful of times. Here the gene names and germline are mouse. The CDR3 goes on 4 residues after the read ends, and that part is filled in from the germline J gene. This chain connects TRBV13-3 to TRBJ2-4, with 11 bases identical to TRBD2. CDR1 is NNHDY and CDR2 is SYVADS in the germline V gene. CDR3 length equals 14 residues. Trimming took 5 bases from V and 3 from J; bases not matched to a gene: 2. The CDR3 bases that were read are TGTGCCAGCAGAAGGGACTGGGGGCAAAAC. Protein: CASRRDWGQN. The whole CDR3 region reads CASRRDWGQNTLYF. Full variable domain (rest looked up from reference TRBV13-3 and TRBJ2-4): EAAVTQSPRSKVAVTGGKVTLSCHQTNNHDYMYWYRQDTGHGLRLIHYSYVADSTEKGDIPDGYKASRPSQENFSLILELASLSQTAVYFCASRRDWGQNTLYFGAGTRLSVL.

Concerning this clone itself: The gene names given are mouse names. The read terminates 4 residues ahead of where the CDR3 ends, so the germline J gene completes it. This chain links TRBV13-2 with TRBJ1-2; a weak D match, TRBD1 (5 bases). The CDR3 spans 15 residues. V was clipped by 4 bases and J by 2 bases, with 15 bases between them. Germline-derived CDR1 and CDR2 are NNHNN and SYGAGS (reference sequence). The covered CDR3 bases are TGTGCCAGCGGTCCCCTGGGGGGAGGGAACTCC. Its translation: CASGPLGGGNS. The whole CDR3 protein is CASGPLGGGNSDYTF.

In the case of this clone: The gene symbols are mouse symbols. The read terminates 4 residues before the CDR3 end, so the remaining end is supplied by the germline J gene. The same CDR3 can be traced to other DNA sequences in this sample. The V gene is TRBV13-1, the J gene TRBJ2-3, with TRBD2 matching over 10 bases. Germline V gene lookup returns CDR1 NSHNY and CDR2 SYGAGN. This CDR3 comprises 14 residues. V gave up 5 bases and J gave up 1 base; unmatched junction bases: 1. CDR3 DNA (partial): TGTGCCAGCAGAGACTGGGGGGGTGCAGAA. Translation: CASRDWGGAE. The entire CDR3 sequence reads CASRDWGGAETLYF.

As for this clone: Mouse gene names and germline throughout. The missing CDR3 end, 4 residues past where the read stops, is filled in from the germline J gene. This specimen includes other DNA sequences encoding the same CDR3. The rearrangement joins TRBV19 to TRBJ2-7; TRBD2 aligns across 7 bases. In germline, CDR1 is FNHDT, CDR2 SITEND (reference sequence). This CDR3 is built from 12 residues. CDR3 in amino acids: CASSRTGYEQYF. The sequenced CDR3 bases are TGTGCCAGCAGTCGGACTGGTTAT.

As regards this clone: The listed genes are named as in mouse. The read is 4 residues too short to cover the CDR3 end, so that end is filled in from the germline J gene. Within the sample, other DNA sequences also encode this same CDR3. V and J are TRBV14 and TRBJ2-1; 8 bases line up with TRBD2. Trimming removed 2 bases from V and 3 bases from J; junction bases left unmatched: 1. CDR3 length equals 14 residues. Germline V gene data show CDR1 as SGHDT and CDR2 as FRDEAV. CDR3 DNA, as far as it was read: TGTGCCAGCAGTTTTCTGGGGGGCTATGCT. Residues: CASSFLGGYA. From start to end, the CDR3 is CASSFLGGYAEQFF.